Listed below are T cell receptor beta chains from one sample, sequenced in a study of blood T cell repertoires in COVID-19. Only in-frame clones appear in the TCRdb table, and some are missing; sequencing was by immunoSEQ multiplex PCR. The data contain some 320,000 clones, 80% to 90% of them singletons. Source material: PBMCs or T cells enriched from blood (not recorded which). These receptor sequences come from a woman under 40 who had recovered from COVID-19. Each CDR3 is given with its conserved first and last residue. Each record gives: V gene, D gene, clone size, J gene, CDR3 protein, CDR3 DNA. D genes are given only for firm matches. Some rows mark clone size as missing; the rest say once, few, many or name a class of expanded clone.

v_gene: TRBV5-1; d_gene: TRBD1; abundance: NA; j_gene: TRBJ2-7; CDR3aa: CASSLRDRSSYEQYF; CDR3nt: TGCGCCAGCAGCTTGAGGGACAGGTCGTCCTACGAGCAGTACTTC
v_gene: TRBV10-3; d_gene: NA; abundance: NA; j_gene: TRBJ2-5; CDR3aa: CAISESEIRETQYF; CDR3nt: TGTGCCATCAGTGAGTCGGAGATTCGAGAGACCCAGTACTTC
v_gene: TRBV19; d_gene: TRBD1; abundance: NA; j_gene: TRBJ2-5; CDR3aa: CASSIDLWGQETQYF; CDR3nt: TGTGCCAGTAGTATAGATCTCTGGGGACAGGAGACCCAGTACTTC
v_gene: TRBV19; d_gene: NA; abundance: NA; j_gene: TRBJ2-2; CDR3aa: CASSIGRTGELFF; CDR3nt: TGTGCCAGTAGTATCGGCAGGACCGGGGAGCTGTTTTTT
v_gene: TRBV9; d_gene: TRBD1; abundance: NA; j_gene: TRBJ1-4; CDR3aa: CASSAQEGAYEKLFF; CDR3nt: TGTGCCAGCAGCGCCCAGGAGGGGGCTTATGAAAAACTGTTTTTT
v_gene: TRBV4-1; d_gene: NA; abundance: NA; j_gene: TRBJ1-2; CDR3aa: CASSQVLGAGSQWGYTF; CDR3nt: TGCGCCAGCAGCCAGGTCCTGGGAGCCGGGAGCCAATGGGGCTACACCTTC
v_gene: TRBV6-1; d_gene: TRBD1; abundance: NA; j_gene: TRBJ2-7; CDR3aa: CASSEQGDEQYF; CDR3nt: TGTGCCAGCAGTGAGCAGGGGGACGAGCAGTACTTC
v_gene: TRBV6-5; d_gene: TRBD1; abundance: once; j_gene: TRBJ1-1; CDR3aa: CASSYSTGAGNTEAFF; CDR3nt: TGTGCCAGCAGTTACTCGACAGGGGCGGGGAACACTGAAGCTTTCTTT
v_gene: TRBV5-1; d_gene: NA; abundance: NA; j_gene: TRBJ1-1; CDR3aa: CASSEVGQNTEAFF; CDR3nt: TGCGCCAGCAGCGAGGTGGGACAGAACACTGAAGCTTTCTTT
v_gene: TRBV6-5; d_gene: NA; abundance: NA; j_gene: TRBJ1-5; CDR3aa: CASSPGIRGEQPQHF; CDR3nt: TGTGCCAGCAGTCCTGGGATCCGGGGAGAACAGCCCCAGCATTTT
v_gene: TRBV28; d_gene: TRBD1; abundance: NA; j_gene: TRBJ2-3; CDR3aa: CASSRQGADQIGDTQYF; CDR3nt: TGTGCCAGCAGTCGACAGGGGGCGGATCAAATAGGAGATACGCAGTATTTT
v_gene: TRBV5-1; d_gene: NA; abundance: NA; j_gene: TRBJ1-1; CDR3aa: CASSLGLANTEAFF; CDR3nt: TGCGCCAGCAGCTTGGGGCTCGCGAACACTGAAGCTTTCTTT
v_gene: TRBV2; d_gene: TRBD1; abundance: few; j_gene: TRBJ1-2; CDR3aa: CASSETGVGNYGYTF; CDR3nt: TGTGCCAGCAGTGAGACAGGGGTCGGTAACTATGGCTACACCTTC
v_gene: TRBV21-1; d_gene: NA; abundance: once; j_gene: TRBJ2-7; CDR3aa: CASSDGTGSNYEQYF; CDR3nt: TGTGCCAGCAGCGACGGGACAGGGTCCAACTACGAGCAGTACTTC
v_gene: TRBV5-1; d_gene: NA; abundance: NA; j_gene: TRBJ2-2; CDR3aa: CASSPLLAGNTGELFF; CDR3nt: TGCGCCAGCAGCCCGCTGCTCGCAGGGAACACCGGGGAGCTGTTTTTT
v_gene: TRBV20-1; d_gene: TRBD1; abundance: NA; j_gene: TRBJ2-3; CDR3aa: CSASDRGTDTQYF; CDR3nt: TGCAGTGCTAGTGACAGGGGCACAGATACGCAGTATTTT
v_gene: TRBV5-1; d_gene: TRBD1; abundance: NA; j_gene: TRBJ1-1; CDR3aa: CASHLQGADTEAFF; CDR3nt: TGCGCCAGCCATCTTCAGGGGGCGGACACTGAAGCTTTCTTT
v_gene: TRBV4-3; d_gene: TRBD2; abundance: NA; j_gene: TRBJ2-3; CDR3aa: CASSSSGGTDTQYF; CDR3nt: TGCGCCAGCAGCTCTAGCGGGGGCACAGATACGCAGTATTTT
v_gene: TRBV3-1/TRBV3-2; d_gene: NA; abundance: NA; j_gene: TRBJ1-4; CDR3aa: CASSHARLKLFF; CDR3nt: TGTGCCAGCAGCCATGCCCGGTTGAAACTGTTTTTT
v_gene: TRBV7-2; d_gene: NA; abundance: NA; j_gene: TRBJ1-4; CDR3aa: CASSSRPTLQGEKLFF; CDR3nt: TGTGCCAGCAGCTCTCGCCCCACCCTACAGGGTGAAAAACTGTTTTTT
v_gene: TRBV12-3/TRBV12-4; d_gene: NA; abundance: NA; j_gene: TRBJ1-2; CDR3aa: CASSSGFNGYTF; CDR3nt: TGTGCCAGCAGTTCAGGGTTTAATGGCTACACCTTC
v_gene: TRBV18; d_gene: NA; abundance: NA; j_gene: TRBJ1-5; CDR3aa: CASSPQAYPGQPQHF; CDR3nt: TGTGCCAGCTCACCCCAAGCATACCCCGGTCAGCCCCAGCATTTT
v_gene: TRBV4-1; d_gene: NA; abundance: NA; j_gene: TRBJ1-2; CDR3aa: CASSQAGDGYTF; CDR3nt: TGCGCCAGCAGCCAAGCGGGGGATGGCTACACCTTC
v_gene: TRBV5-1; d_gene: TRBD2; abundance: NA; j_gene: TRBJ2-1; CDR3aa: CASSLAGGLSEQFF; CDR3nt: TGCGCCAGCAGCTTGGCGGGGGGGCTTAGTGAGCAGTTCTTC
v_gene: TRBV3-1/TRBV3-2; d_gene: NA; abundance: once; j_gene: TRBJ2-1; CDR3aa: CASSLLGWSDEQFF; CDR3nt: TGTGCCAGCAGCCTTCTAGGATGGAGTGATGAGCAGTTCTTC
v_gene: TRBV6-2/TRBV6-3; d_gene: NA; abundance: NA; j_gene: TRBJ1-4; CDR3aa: CASSYGGTEKLFF; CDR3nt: TGTGCCAGCAGTTACGGAGGGACTGAAAAACTGTTTTTT
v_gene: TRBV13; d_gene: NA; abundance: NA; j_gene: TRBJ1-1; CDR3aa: CASSPPVFPGAEAFF; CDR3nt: TGTGCCAGCAGCCCCCCCGTTTTCCCCGGGGCTGAAGCTTTCTTT
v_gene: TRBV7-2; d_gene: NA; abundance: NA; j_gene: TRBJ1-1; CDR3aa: CASSLEVIAPAFF; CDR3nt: TGTGCCAGCAGCTTAGAGGTCATAGCCCCGGCTTTCTTT
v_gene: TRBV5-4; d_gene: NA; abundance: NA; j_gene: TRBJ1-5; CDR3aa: CASSLAGGDNQPQHF; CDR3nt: TGTGCCAGCAGCTTGGCTGGGGGGGACAATCAGCCCCAGCATTTT
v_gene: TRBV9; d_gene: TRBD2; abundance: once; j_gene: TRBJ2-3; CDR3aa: CASSLWTSGGAADTQYF; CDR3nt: TGTGCCAGCAGCCTTTGGACTAGCGGGGGGGCCGCAGATACGCAGTATTTT
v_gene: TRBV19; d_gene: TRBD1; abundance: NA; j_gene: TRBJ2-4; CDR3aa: CASSIGRDSYKNIQYF; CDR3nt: TGTGCCAGTAGTATAGGTAGGGACAGCTACAAAAACATTCAGTACTTC
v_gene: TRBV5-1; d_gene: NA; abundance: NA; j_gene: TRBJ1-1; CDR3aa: CASSLQGNTEAFF; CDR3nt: TGCGCCAGCAGCTTGCAGGGAAACACTGAAGCTTTCTTT
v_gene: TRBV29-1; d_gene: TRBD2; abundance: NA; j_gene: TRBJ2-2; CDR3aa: CSVATGGLSAGELFF; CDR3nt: TGCAGCGTGGCTACGGGGGGGCTCAGCGCCGGGGAGCTGTTTTTT
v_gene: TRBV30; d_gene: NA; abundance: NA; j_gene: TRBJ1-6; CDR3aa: CAWSVPTVYNSPLHF; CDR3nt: TGTGCCTGGAGTGTACCGACAGTCTATAATTCACCCCTCCACTTT
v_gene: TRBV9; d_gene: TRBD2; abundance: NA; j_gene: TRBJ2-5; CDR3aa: CASSVSSGGETQYF; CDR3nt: TGTGCCAGCAGCGTTAGCTCGGGGGGGGAGACCCAGTACTTC
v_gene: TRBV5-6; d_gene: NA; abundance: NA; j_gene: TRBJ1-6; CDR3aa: CASSPDGGMDSPLHF; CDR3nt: TGTGCCAGCAGCCCGGATGGGGGCATGGATTCACCCCTCCACTTT
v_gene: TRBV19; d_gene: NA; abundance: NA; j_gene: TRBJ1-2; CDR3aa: CASSPRADLYGYTF; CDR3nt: TGTGCCAGTAGCCCGCGGGCAGACCTCTATGGCTACACCTTC
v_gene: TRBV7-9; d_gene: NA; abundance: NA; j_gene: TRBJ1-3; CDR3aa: CASSLDSTGNTIYF; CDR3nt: TGTGCCAGCAGCTTAGACAGTACTGGAAACACCATATATTTT
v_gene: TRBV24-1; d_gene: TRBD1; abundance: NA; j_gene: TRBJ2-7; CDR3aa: CATSDGQGRHEQYF; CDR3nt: TGTGCCACCAGTGATGGACAGGGTCGTCACGAGCAGTACTTC
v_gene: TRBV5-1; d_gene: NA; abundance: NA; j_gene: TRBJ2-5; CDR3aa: CASSFLETQYF; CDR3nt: TGCGCCAGCAGCTTCTTGGAGACCCAGTACTTC
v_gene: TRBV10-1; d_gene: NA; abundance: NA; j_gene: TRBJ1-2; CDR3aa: CASSVSPSTF; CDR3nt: TGCGCCAGCAGTGTATCCCCGAGCACCTTC